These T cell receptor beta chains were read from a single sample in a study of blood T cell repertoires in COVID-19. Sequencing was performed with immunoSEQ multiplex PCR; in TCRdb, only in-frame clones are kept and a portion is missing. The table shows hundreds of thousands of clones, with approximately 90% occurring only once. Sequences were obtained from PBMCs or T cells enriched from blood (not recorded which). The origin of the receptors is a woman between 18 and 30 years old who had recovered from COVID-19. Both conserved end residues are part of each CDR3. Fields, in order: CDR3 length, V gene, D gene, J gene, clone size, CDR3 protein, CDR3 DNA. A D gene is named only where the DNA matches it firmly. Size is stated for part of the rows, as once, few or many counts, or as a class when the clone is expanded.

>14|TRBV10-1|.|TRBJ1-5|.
CASIPIIRDQPQHF
TGCGCCAGCATTCCTATTATCCGGGATCAGCCCCAGCATTTT
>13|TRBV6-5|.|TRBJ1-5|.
CASSLTQDQPQHF
TGTGCCAGCAGTTTGACACAGGATCAGCCCCAGCATTTT
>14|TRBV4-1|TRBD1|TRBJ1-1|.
CASRPDRENTEAFF
TGCGCCAGCAGGCCCGACAGGGAGAACACTGAAGCTTTCTTT
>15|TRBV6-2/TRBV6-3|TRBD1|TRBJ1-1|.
CASSYTDRMNTEAFF
TGTGCCAGCAGTTATACGGACAGGATGAACACTGAAGCTTTCTTT
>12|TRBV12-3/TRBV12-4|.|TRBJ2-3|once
CASSFTGDTQYF
TGTGCCAGCAGTTTTACGGGAGATACGCAGTATTTT
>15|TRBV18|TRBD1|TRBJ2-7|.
CASSPRQQGATEQYF
TGTGCCAGCTCACCACGTCAGCAGGGGGCGACGGAGCAGTACTTC
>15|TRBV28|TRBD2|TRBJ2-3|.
CASSALAGYTDTQYF
TGTGCCAGCAGCGCGCTAGCGGGATATACAGATACGCAGTATTTT
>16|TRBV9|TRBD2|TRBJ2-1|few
CASSETSSYHTSEQFF
TGTGCCAGCAGCGAGACTAGCTCGTATCATACAAGTGAGCAGTTCTTC
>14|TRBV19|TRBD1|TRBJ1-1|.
CASSVDRVGTEAFF
TGTGCCAGTAGTGTAGACAGGGTGGGCACTGAAGCTTTCTTT
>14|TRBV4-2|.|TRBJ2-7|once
CASSSRTVPYEQYF
TGTGCCAGCAGCTCCCGGACAGTACCCTACGAGCAGTACTTC
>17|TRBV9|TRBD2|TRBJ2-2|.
CASSSGTSGINTGELFF
TGTGCCAGCAGCTCGGGGACTAGCGGGATAAACACCGGGGAGCTGTTTTTT
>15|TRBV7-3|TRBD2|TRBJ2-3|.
CASSSTGLLTDTQYF
TGTGCCAGCAGCTCAACGGGACTACTCACAGATACGCAGTATTTT
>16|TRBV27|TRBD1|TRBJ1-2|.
CASRAFHSTGDYGYTF
TGTGCCAGCAGAGCTTTCCACAGCACAGGGGACTATGGCTACACCTTC
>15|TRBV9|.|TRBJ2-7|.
CASSVASASSYEQYF
TGTGCCAGCAGCGTAGCCTCAGCGTCCTCCTACGAGCAGTACTTC
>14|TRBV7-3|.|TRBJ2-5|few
CASSLVHRQETQYF
TGTGCCAGCAGCTTGGTTCACAGACAAGAGACCCAGTACTTC
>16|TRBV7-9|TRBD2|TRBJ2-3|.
CASRQLYSGETDTQYF
TGTGCCAGCAGACAGCTCTATAGCGGGGAAACAGATACGCAGTATTTT
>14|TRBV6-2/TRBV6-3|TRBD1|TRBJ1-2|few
CASSRGTGNYGYTF
TGTGCCAGCAGTCGTGGGACAGGGAACTATGGCTACACCTTC
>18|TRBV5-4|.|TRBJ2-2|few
CASSLLPRRSGDTGELFF
TGTGCCAGCAGCTTGTTACCACGCCGCTCGGGGGATACCGGGGAGCTGTTTTTT
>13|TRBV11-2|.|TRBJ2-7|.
CASSLTTNYEQYF
TGTGCCAGCAGCTTGACTACAAACTACGAGCAGTACTTC
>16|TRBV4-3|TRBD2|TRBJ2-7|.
CASSQAASGGSYEQYF
TGCGCCAGCAGCCAAGCGGCTAGCGGGGGGTCTTACGAGCAGTACTTC
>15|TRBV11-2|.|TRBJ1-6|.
CASSPWEGGGSPLHF
TGTGCCAGCAGCCCCTGGGAGGGCGGAGGTTCACCCCTCCACTTT
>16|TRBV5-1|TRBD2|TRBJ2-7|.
CASSSGPGLAATHQYF
TGCGCCAGCAGCTCAGGTCCGGGACTAGCGGCGACCCATCAGTACTTC
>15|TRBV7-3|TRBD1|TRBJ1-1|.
CASSRPGTGYTEAFF
TGTGCCAGCAGCCGTCCCGGGACAGGGTACACTGAAGCTTTCTTT
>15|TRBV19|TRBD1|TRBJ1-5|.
CASRPGTAENQPQHF
TGTGCCAGTAGGCCCGGGACAGCTGAGAATCAGCCCCAGCATTTT
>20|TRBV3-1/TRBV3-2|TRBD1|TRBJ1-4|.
CASSQEGARGRDAANEKLFF
TGTGCCAGCAGCCAAGAAGGGGCCAGGGGGCGAGACGCCGCTAATGAAAAACTGTTTTTT
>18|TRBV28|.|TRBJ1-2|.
CASSPVEGHRISNYGYTF
TGTGCCAGCAGTCCCGTGGAGGGCCACCGGATCTCTAACTATGGCTACACCTTC
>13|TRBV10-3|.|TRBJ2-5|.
CATSLNREETQYF
TGTGCCACCTCATTAAACAGGGAAGAGACCCAGTACTTC
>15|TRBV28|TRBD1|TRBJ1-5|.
CASSFGDRHDQPQHF
TGTGCCAGCAGTTTTGGGGACAGACATGATCAGCCCCAGCATTTT
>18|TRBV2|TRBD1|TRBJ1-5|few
CASSDGTGGLYSNQPQHF
TGTGCCAGCAGTGATGGGACAGGCGGACTCTATAGCAATCAGCCCCAGCATTTT
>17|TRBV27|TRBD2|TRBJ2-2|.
CASSLSGTSSHTGELFF
TGTGCCAGCAGTTTATCGGGGACTAGCAGCCACACCGGGGAGCTGTTTTTT
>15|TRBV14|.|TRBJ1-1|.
CASSQGWGKNTEAFF
TGTGCCAGCAGCCAGGGTTGGGGCAAGAACACTGAAGCTTTCTTT
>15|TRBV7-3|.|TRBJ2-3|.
CASSLTGAFTDTQYF
TGTGCCAGCAGCTTAACAGGGGCTTTCACAGATACGCAGTATTTT
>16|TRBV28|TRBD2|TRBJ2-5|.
CASRDSGGALRETQYF
TGTGCCAGCAGGGATAGCGGGGGGGCTCTGAGGGAGACCCAGTACTTC
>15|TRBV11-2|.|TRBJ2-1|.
CASSLQREVYNEQFF
TGTGCCAGCAGCTTACAGCGAGAGGTTTACAATGAGCAGTTCTTC
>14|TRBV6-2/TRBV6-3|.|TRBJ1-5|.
CASSYLRLNQPQHF
TGTGCCAGCAGTTACCTGAGACTCAATCAGCCCCAGCATTTT
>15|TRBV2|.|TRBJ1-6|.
CASSLQGIHNSPLHF
TGTGCCAGCAGTTTACAGGGTATCCATAATTCACCCCTCCACTTT
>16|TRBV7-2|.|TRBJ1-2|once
CASSLFERAGNYGYTF
TGTGCCAGCAGCTTATTTGAGAGGGCTGGCAACTATGGCTACACCTTC
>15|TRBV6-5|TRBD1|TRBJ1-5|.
CASRANDRAGQPQHF
TGTGCCAGCAGAGCAAACGACAGGGCGGGTCAGCCCCAGCATTTT
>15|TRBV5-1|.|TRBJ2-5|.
CASSVRGPLGETQYF
TGCGCCAGCAGCGTCAGGGGCCCACTCGGGGAGACCCAGTACTTC
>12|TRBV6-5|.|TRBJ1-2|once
CASSWRGYGYTF
TGTGCCAGCAGTTGGAGGGGCTATGGCTACACCTTC
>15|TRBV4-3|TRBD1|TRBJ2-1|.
CASSYAYRGEVVQFF
TGCGCCAGCAGCTACGCTTACAGGGGCGAAGTGGTGCAGTTCTTC
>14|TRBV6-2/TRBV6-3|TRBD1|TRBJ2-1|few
CASSHGQGYNEQFF
TGTGCCAGCAGTCACGGACAGGGCTACAATGAGCAGTTCTTC
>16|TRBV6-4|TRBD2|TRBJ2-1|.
CASSASGRADYNEQFF
TGTGCCAGCAGTGCCAGCGGGAGGGCCGACTACAATGAGCAGTTCTTC
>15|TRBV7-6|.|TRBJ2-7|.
CASTPGEETTYEQYF
TGTGCCAGCACCCCAGGGGAAGAGACTACCTACGAGCAGTACTTC
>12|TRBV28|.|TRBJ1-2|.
CASSLRDYGYTF
TGTGCCAGCAGTTTGCGGGACTATGGCTACACCTTC
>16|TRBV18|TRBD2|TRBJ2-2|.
CASSPGLAGDAGELFF
TGTGCCAGCTCGCCCGGACTAGCGGGGGATGCCGGGGAGCTGTTTTTT
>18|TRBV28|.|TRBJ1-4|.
CASSWFPQIRGANEKLFF
TGTGCCAGCAGTTGGTTTCCCCAAATCCGGGGGGCTAATGAAAAACTGTTTTTT
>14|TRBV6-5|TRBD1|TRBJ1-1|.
CASLTKGGASEAFF
TGTGCCAGCCTGACCAAAGGGGGCGCCTCTGAAGCTTTCTTT
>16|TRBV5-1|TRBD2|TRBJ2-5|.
CASSLAVLADKETQYF
TGCGCCAGCAGCTTGGCCGTGCTAGCGGATAAAGAGACCCAGTACTTC
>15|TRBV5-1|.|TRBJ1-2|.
CASSVGRQHNYGYTF
TGCGCCAGCAGCGTAGGCCGACAGCATAACTATGGCTACACCTTC
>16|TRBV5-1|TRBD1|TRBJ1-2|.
CASSLLSGQANYGYTF
TGCGCCAGCAGCCTGTTATCGGGACAGGCTAACTATGGCTACACCTTC
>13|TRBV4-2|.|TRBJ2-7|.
CASSSGGSYEQYF
TGTGCCAGCAGCTCCGGCGGCAGCTACGAGCAGTACTTC
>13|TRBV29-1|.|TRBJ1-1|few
CSAFDGENTEAFF
TGCAGCGCCTTTGACGGGGAGAACACTGAAGCTTTCTTT
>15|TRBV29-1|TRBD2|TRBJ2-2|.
CSVTGTSADTGELFF
TGCAGCGTGACCGGGACTAGCGCTGACACCGGGGAGCTGTTTTTT
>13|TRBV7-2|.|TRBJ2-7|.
CASSFYLRGEQYF
TGTGCCAGCAGCTTCTATCTACGGGGCGAGCAGTACTTC
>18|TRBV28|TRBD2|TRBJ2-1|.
CASSLLRTERGVYNEQFF
TGTGCCAGCAGTTTATTAAGGACCGAGCGGGGGGTTTACAATGAGCAGTTCTTC
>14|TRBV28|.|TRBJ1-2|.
CAISEGNGLYGYTF
TGTGCCATCTCTGAGGGAAATGGCCTCTATGGCTACACCTTC